Each of the 5 T cell receptor beta chains below was sequenced from the same sample in a study of cytomegalovirus exposure and HLA in healthy donors. PCR amplification relied on 60 Vbeta primers (plus 13 Jbeta primers). The protocol was immunoSEQ multiplex PCR, while the TCRdb copy is restricted to in-frame clones and leaves out a portion. The repertoire holds under 45,000 clones, with 77% as singletons. The sequenced sample consisted of PBMCs. All receptors derive from a young man in good health and CMV-seronegative.

J is TRBJ2-7 and V is TRBV7-9; TRBD2 agrees at 10 bases. The length of the CDR3 is 16 residues. V was pared by 5 bases and J by 1 base, with 8 bases of the junction left unmatched. Germline CDR1 is SEHNR and CDR2 is FQNEAQ (reference sequence). CDR3 coding DNA: TGTGCCAGCAGCCACCACTCTAGCGGGAGTTCCTACGAGCAGTACTTC. Encoded protein: CASSHHSSGSSYEQYF.

A note on this clone: This sample includes further DNA sequences coding for the same CDR3. This rearrangement joins TRBV7-9 to TRBJ2-7, with D possibly being TRBD2 (5 bases). The germline V gene has CDR1 SEHNR and CDR2 FQNEAQ (reference sequence). The CDR3 extends over 14 amino acids. The CDR3, as DNA: TGTTCTAGCAGCTTTTTCGCTACGGCCTACGAGCAGTACTTC. It is translated as CSSSFFATAYEQYF. Variable domain in full (rest from reference TRBV7-9 and TRBJ2-7): DTGVSQNPRHKITKRGQNVTFRCDPISEHNRLYWYRQTLGQGPEFLTYFQNEAQLEKSRLLSDRFSAERPKGSFSTLEIQRTEQGDSAMYLCSSSFFATAYEQYFGPGTRLTVT.

J is TRBJ1-1 and V is TRBV5-1, with D possibly TRBD1 on 5 matching bases. This CDR3 contains 14 residues. Germline assignment: CDR1 SGHRS and CDR2 YFSETQ. The V end lost 3 bases, the J end lost 0 bases, and 9 bases lay between the germline ends. CDR3 nucleotide sequence: TGCGCCAGCAGCTACGACAGATTGAACACTGAAGCTTTCTTT. Its translation: CASSYDRLNTEAFF.

The chain employs TRBV9 and TRBJ2-1; D might be TRBD2 (5 bases). CDR1 and CDR2 from the germline V gene are SGDLS and YYNGEE. The CDR3 has 13 amino acids. Between the trimmed V and J ends, which lost 3 bases and 5 bases, there was a span of 9 bases. This CDR3 is CASSGLADNEQFF. In DNA form, the CDR3 reads TGTGCCAGCAGCGGGCTAGCCGACAATGAGCAGTTCTTC.

V usage is TRBV4-2 and J usage is TRBJ2-3; 9 bases line up with TRBD1. Germline V gene sequence: CDR1 LGHNA, CDR2 YNFKEQ. The CDR3 sequence is 16 residues long. V was pared by 4 bases and J by 4 bases, with 9 bases of the junction left unmatched. CDR3 region: CASSLEPGQGSDTQYF. The DNA for the CDR3 is TGTGCCAGCAGCCTGGAACCGGGACAGGGATCAGATACGCAGTATTTT.